Sequencing of this T cell receptor beta chain was carried out in a study of shared clonotypes between healthy human individuals. Broader study findings: Sequencing of the sorted subsets was shown by rarefaction to be incomplete despite large depth. Around 5.3% of naive CD4 clonotypes were shared across four donors.

V was clipped by 7 bases and J by 0 bases; unmatched bases: 5. The CDR3 sequence is 14 residues long. CDR1 is MDHEN and CDR2 is SYDVKM in the germline V gene. About this clone itself: What it recognizes is unknown.

TCRdb's table, derived via immunoSEQ multiplex PCR, lists solely in-frame clones and lacks some. The repertoire has a few million clones, just under 95% of them found once; the top ten carry roughly 0.34%. The receptor comes from a man between 18 and 29 years old in good health. Some clones in this sample may be carry-over from other donors' samples. The sample taken for sequencing was naive CD4+ T cells from PBMCs. The subset here: CD45RA+ positively selected. This rearrangement joins TRBV28 to TRBJ1-1; 7 bases align to TRBD1. This chain's CDR3 is CASILQGMNTEAFF. CDR3 bases: TGTGCCAGCATCCTACAGGGGATGAACACTGAAGCTTTCTTT.